One and the same sample provided the 5 T cell receptor beta chains below, sequenced in a study of blood T cell repertoires in COVID-19. Sequencing was performed with immunoSEQ multiplex PCR; in TCRdb, only in-frame clones are kept and a portion is missing. Of about 180,000 clones detected, roughly 87% appear once; the ten largest clones hold about 1.2%. Sequencing used PBMCs or T cells enriched from blood (not recorded which). The receptors were gathered from a human donor with acute COVID-19. The donor label of this sample is uncertain.

The gene calls are TRBV7-2 and TRBJ2-3; 10 nucleotides agree with TRBD1. Trimming cost V 5 bases and J 3 bases; bases outside gene matches: 5. This CDR3 spans 15 amino acids. CDR1 and CDR2 from the germline V gene are SGHTA and FQGNSA. CDR3 DNA sequence: TGTGCCAGCAGCACCGACAGGGGGCGGACAGATACGCAGTATTTT. This sequence encodes CASSTDRGRTDTQYF.

This clone was found a few times. V is TRBV3-1 (or the pseudogene TRBV3-2) and J is TRBJ2-7; 7 nucleotides align to TRBD1. V shed 1 base and J 3 bases; nucleotides not matched to a gene: 6. This CDR3 has 15 amino acids. Germline V lookup: CDR1 LGHDT, CDR2 YNNKEL (reference sequence). The CDR3, as DNA: TGTGCCAGCAGCCAAGCGTCAGGGGGACACTACGAGCAGTACTTC. Its translation is CASSQASGGHYEQYF.

The sample holds one count of this clone. The rearrangement links TRBV7-8 to TRBJ2-5; D is unclear. The germline V and J ends were trimmed by 5 bases and 1 base, with 23 bases remaining between them. Germline values: CDR1 SGHVS, CDR2 FQNEAQ. The length of the CDR3 is 18 residues. Here the CDR3 reads CASSPTPPHNTVQETQYF. CDR3 DNA: TGTGCCAGCAGCCCGACTCCCCCCCACAATACGGTCCAAGAGACCCAGTACTTC.

By frequency in the sample, this clone is medium-sized. The J gene is TRBJ1-1, the V gene TRBV9; D is possibly TRBD1 (6 bases). This CDR3 spans 14 amino acids. V lost 2 bases and J 3 bases, leaving 11 bases between the germline ends. Germline V lookup: CDR1 SGDLS, CDR2 YYNGEE. CDR3 coding DNA: TGTGCCAGCAGCGTGGACAGCTCTTACACTGAAGCTTTCTTT. Protein sequence: CASSVDSSYTEAFF.

This chain links TRBV18 with TRBJ1-1; no firm D call. The CDR3 loop spans 13 amino acids. The V gene lost 3 bases and the J gene lost 4 bases, with 9 bases spanning the gap. CDR1 is KGHSH and CDR2 is LQKENI in the germline V gene. The CDR3 loop reads CASSPEGGTEAFF. CDR3 sequence (DNA): TGTGCCAGCTCACCCGAGGGTGGCACTGAAGCTTTCTTT.